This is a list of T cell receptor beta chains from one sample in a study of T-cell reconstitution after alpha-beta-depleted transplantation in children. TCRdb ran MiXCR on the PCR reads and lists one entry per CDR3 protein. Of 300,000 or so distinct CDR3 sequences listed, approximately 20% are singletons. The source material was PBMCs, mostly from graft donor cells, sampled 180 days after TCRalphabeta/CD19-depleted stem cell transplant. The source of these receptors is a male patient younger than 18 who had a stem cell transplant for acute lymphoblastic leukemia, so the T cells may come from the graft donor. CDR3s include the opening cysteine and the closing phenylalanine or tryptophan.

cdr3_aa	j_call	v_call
CSVDKDRRNQPQHF	TRBJ1-5	TRBV20-1
CASSLYGAGDTQYF	TRBJ2-3	TRBV7-8
CASSKGGDRGLDGYTF	TRBJ1-2	TRBV21-1
CASTRGLAGRNEQFF	TRBJ2-1	TRBV12-3/TRBV12-4
CASSKEGGKENEQSF	TRBJ2-7	TRBV21-1
CASSFHRAFSYEQYF	TRBJ2-7	TRBV12-3/TRBV12-4
CSARTGGDQPQHF	TRBJ1-5	TRBV20-1
CASSVQGAEAFF	TRBJ1-1	TRBV2
CSARGGTSGRRDTQYF	TRBJ2-3	TRBV20-1
CASSLDPSNGGVYNNEQFF	TRBJ2-1	TRBV11-2
CASSLLGSGNTIYF	TRBJ1-3	TRBV12-3/TRBV12-4